These 8 T cell receptor beta chains share one sample of origin, sequenced in a study of T cells in localized non-small cell lung cancer (dated by TCRdb to 2020 to 2022). The library relied on the immunoSEQ multiplex PCR assay. As stored in TCRdb, this immuneACCESS dataset retains in-frame rearrangements with V and J assigned. A fraction of the clones does not appear; measured against another copy, unresolved V genes explain less than half of the discrepancy, and the remainder lacks a known reason. This sample lists over a thousand clones; about 22% were detected once. The ten largest clones capture about 19% of the sample. This specimen was normal lung tissue next to the tumor, taken before any cancer treatment. The receptor source for this set is an older male donor with stage I squamous cell lung carcinoma.

The chain is built from TRBV14 and TRBJ2-7, with 8 positions matching TRBD1. This CDR3 is 14 amino acids long. The germline CDR1 and CDR2 sequences are SGHDN and FVKESK. After removal of 5 bases from V and 7 bases from J, the junction contained 10 bases not matched to a gene. The CDR3 nucleotides are TGTGCCAGCAGCGGCGACAGGGGTTTGAGTGAGCAGTACTTC. It codes for CASSGDRGLSEQYF.

In this sample, this clone turned up a few times. The chain combines TRBV5-1 with TRBJ2-2, with 10 bases identical to TRBD1. Germline V gives CDR1 SGHRS, CDR2 YFSETQ. The CDR3 is 17 amino acids. V lost 1 base and J lost 5; bases outside the gene matches: 8. The CDR3 sequence is CASSLQKTGGQTGELFF. The CDR3 DNA is TGCGCCAGCAGCTTGCAAAAGACAGGGGGCCAAACCGGGGAGCTGTTTTTT.

By share, this clone ranks as medium-sized. The rearrangement joins TRBV6-8 to TRBJ2-2; TRBD2 aligns across 8 bases. After removal of 8 bases from V and 5 bases from J, the junction contained 7 bases not matched to a gene. Looked up from germline, CDR1 is MNHGY and CDR2 is SAAAGT. The CDR3 contains 14 residues. Written as DNA, the CDR3 is TGTGCCAGCCTACTAGCGGTCGGGACCGGGGAGCTGTTTTTT. Its translation is CASLLAVGTGELFF.

V gene TRBV14 combines with J gene TRBJ2-7, with unresolved D. Germline V CDR1 and CDR2: SGHDN, FVKESK. Trimming shortened V by 4 bases and J by 3 bases, and 7 bases separated the two germline ends. This CDR3 region has 12 residues. The CDR3 nucleotides read TGTGCCAGCAGCCCCGCCAACTACGAGCAGTACTTC. Translated, it gives CASSPANYEQYF.

In this sample, this clone turned up a few times. This chain uses TRBV14 with TRBJ1-4; no firm D call. CDR3 length equals 16 residues. V was pared by 1 base and J by 0 bases, with 9 bases between. The germline gives CDR1 SGHDN, CDR2 FVKESK. CDR3 sequence (DNA): TGTGCCAGCAGCCAAGGAGTTTTTGCAACTAATGAAAAACTGTTTTTT. It yields the protein CASSQGVFATNEKLFF.

This clone qualifies as medium-sized. This rearrangement joins TRBV11-3 to TRBJ2-1; TRBD1 or TRBD2 may be the D gene (5 bases each). Germline loops: CDR1 SGHNT, CDR2 YENEEA. Trimming removed 8 bases at V and 0 bases at J, with 20 bases between. The CDR3 sequence is 17 residues long. CDR3 residues: CASQPPGAGSSYNEQFF. The CDR3 DNA reads TGTGCCAGCCAACCGCCTGGGGCGGGCAGCTCCTACAATGAGCAGTTCTTC.

Only a few counts were recorded for this clone. At one end the junction does not follow the germline gene, possibly because of a read error. V and J are TRBV30 and TRBJ2-1; a possible D gene is TRBD2 (5 bases). The CDR3 runs to 11 residues. The V gene's germline CDR1 is GTSNPN and CDR2 SVGIG (reference sequence). The CDR3 spells CAWSTRDHGLF. The CDR3 nucleotides read TGTGCCTGGAGTACCCGGGATCATGGGCTCTTC.

This clone has more than one count but fewer than ten. The rearrangement uses TRBV28 and TRBJ2-1; possibly TRBD2 for D (5 bases). CDR1 and CDR2 (germline): MDHEN, SYDVKM. This CDR3 has 19 residues. Trimming pared 0 bases from V and 0 bases from J, leaving 18 bases between. This CDR3 reads CASSLWPSSEISSYNEQFF. CDR3 nucleotides: TGTGCCAGCAGTTTATGGCCTAGCTCAGAGATTAGCTCCTACAATGAGCAGTTCTTC.